Each of the 17 T cell receptor beta chains below was sequenced from the same sample in a study of blood T cells in healthy people across ages. A sample-barcoded 5' primer and a J-beta primer mix were used in a second PCR of roughly 7 to 11 cycles. TCRdb analysed the 5' RACE reads with MiXCR anew, one entry per CDR3 protein. The sample consists of 850,000 to 1,000,000 distinct CDR3 sequences, about 51% of them appearing once. The sample comprised blood. Receptors originate from a woman aged 55-69 years in good health.

The table lists this clonotype with a few counts. V and J are TRBV7-2 and TRBJ2-7; TRBD2 might be the D (5 bases). CDR1 and CDR2 (germline): SGHTA, FQGNSA. The V end lost 7 bases, the J end lost 3 bases, and 22 bases lay between the germline ends. CDR3 length: 16 residues. CDR3 bases: TGTGCCAGCACCCGCACGACCCGGGAAGTGGGCTACGAGCAGTACTTC. Its protein product is CASTRTTREVGYEQYF.

The chain employs TRBV10-3 and TRBJ2-5, with TRBD1 matching 8 bases. There are 14 residues in the CDR3. Unmatched junction bases numbered 3, after V lost 2 bases and J lost 4 bases. Germline loops: CDR1 ENHRY, CDR2 SYGVKD. As DNA, the CDR3 is TGTGCCATCAGTGAGGCCAGGGGGCGAGAGACCCAGTACTTC. Translating it yields CAISEARGRETQYF.

This clonotype was found a few times. V is TRBV12-3 or TRBV12-4 and J is TRBJ2-1; TRBD2 matches 14 bases. V gave up 3 bases and J gave up 7 bases; unmatched junction bases: 2. CDR3 length: 15 residues. The CDR3 DNA reads TGTGCCAGCAGTTTTGGGACTAGCGGGAGTAATGAGCAGTTCTTC. Its protein product is CASSFGTSGSNEQFF.

Ten or more counts support this clonotype. This chain joins TRBV6-5 and TRBJ2-7; TRBD1 agrees at 9 bases. V dropped 0 bases and J dropped 7; count of bases not matched to a gene: 16. The CDR3 runs 18 residues. Germline V gene data show CDR1 as MNHEY and CDR2 as SVGAGI. The CDR3 nucleotides read TGTGCCAGCAGTTACTCGATCCCCAGGACAGGGGTACACCATGAGCAGTACTTC. Protein product: CASSYSIPRTGVHHEQYF.

This clonotype was seen only once. V usage is TRBV5-1 and J usage is TRBJ2-3; 9 bases align to TRBD2. The CDR3 totals 16 residues. Germline CDR1 SGHRS, CDR2 YFSETQ. V lost 6 bases to trimming and J lost 7 bases; unmatched junction nucleotides: 15. The CDR3 is CASKESVAGGPNTQYF. The CDR3 DNA is TGCGCCAGCAAGGAGAGCGTGGCGGGAGGGCCAAATACGCAGTATTTT.

This chain joins TRBV7-2 and TRBJ1-4; no clear D gene. Trimming removed 1 base from V and 1 base from J, with 10 bases in between. CDR1 and CDR2 from the germline V gene are SGHTA and FQGNSA. The CDR3 covers 16 residues. As DNA, the CDR3 is TGTGCCAGCAGCTTAGGGACGGTGCTAACTAATGAAAAACTGTTTTTT. Its translation: CASSLGTVLTNEKLFF.

CDR3 loop: CASSLALAGGRSNEQFF. DNA for the CDR3: TGTGCCAGCAGCTTAGCACTAGCGGGAGGGCGGTCCAATGAGCAGTTCTTC. V is TRBV11-2 and J is TRBJ2-1, with 13 bases aligning to TRBD2. The V segment lost 1 base and the J segment 6 bases; nucleotides outside the gene matches: 6. This CDR3 spans 17 amino acids. Germline lookup yields CDR1 SGHAT and CDR2 FQNNGV.

The gene calls are TRBV20-1 and TRBJ2-4, with 7 bases fitting TRBD2. The better agreement between TRBJ2-5 and the DNA end casts doubt on the J call. CDR1 DFQATT and CDR2 SNEGSKA come from the germline V gene (reference sequence). This CDR3 is built from 15 residues. The CDR3 sequence is CSARDLAGAWETQYF. The CDR3 DNA follows: TGCAGTGCTAGAGATCTGGCGGGAGCTTGGGAGACCCAGTACTTC.

The chain couples TRBV6-2 or TRBV6-3 to TRBJ1-1, with D possibly matching TRBD1 (6 bases). The ends were cut back, 7 bases at V and 1 base at J, with 16 bases in the middle. CDR3 length: 15 amino acids. Germline V gene lookup returns CDR1 MNHEY and CDR2 SVGEGT. The CDR3 loop reads CASKLIDRKNTEAFF. The CDR3 DNA reads TGTGCCAGCAAACTCATCGACAGGAAGAACACTGAAGCTTTCTTT.

This clonotype was seen a handful of times. CDR3 amino acids: CASSYSKGGTGAAYEQYF. The CDR3 coding sequence is TGTGCCAGCAGTTACTCGAAGGGTGGGACAGGGGCAGCCTACGAGCAGTACTTC. The chain carries TRBV6-5 and TRBJ2-7; 10 nucleotides line up with TRBD1. The germline CDR1 and CDR2 sequences are MNHEY and SVGAGI. This CDR3 has 18 amino acids. With V trimmed by 0 bases and J by 2 bases, 10 bases remained unmatched.

This clonotype was counted between two and nine times. The rearrangement joins TRBV5-5 to TRBJ2-1, with TRBD2 identical over 13 bases. V shed 4 bases, J shed 7 bases, and the junction held 8 bases outside the gene matches. The CDR3 covers 16 residues. CDR1 SGHKS and CDR2 YYEKEE come from the germline V gene (reference sequence). CDR3 protein: CASSRSLAGGHNEQFF. The DNA for the CDR3 is TGTGCCAGCAGCCGATCACTAGCGGGAGGGCATAATGAGCAGTTCTTC.

This clonotype showed up just a few times. The CDR3 is CSVSGTKSSYEQYF. The CDR3 DNA is TGCAGCGTGTCCGGGACAAAGAGCTCCTACGAGCAGTACTTC. This chain joins TRBV29-1 and TRBJ2-7, with TRBD1 as a possible D gene (6 bases). V lost 6 bases and J 0 bases, leaving 15 bases between the germline ends. Germline assignment: CDR1 SQVTM and CDR2 ANQGSEA. The CDR3 is 14 residues long.

Comment on this clonotype: Just one base apart from a much larger clone, this may be a read error. The chain links TRBV2 to TRBJ2-3; 13 bases match TRBD2. The CDR3 extends over 14 amino acids. The germline gives CDR1 SNHLY, CDR2 FYNNEI. J lost 11 bases, V lost 6 bases, and 8 bases had no gene match. The CDR3 sequence: CASSAGTSGTRQYF. In DNA form, the CDR3 reads TGTGCCAGCAGCGCCGGGACTAGCGGGACAAGGCAGTATTTT.

This clonotype was observed at least ten times. This sequence joins TRBV28 and TRBJ2-7, with 9 positions matching TRBD2. CDR1 MDHEN and CDR2 SYDVKM come from the germline V gene. With 6 bases clipped from V and 4 bases from J, the junction kept 7 bases outside the gene matches. The CDR3 sequence is 14 residues long. CDR3 region: CASSLGLAGYEQYF. The CDR3 DNA reads as TGTGCCAGCAGCTTAGGGCTAGCGGGATACGAGCAGTACTTC.

This clonotype was counted a single time. V usage is TRBV4-1 and J usage is TRBJ2-3; D tentatively fits TRBD1 or TRBD2 (5 bases each). V lost 6 bases, J lost 4 bases, and 11 bases lay in between. This CDR3 region has 13 residues. The germline CDR1 and CDR2 sequences are MGHRA and YSYEKL. CDR3 DNA sequence: TGCGCCAGCAGACGAGGGGACGCAGATACGCAGTATTTT. Protein product: CASRRGDADTQYF.

The gene calls are TRBV3-1 and TRBJ2-1; D is unclear. The CDR3 is 14 amino acids. In germline, CDR1 is LGHDT, CDR2 YNNKEL (reference sequence). The V and J ends lost 4 bases and 7 bases respectively, with 14 bases between them. CDR3 sequence (DNA): TGTGCCAGCAGCCTAACCGAGGCTGGGAATGAGCAGTTCTTC. This sequence encodes CASSLTEAGNEQFF.

This clonotype was seen many times. The V call is TRBV5-5, the J call TRBJ2-3; 9 bases are a match to TRBD2. This CDR3 has 15 residues. The V and J ends lost 1 base and 2 bases, in that order; junction bases with no gene match: 2. The V gene's germline CDR1 is SGHKS and CDR2 YYEKEE (reference sequence). CDR3 bases: TGTGCCAGCAGCTTGCAGCGGGAGGTCACAGATACGCAGTATTTT. It translates to CASSLQREVTDTQYF.